The TCR beta chain under discussion was sequenced for a study of identical twins. MiXCR was run by TCRdb on the 5' RACE reads, yielding one entry per CDR3 protein. The repertoire includes some 1,600,000 distinct CDR3 sequences, around a third of them detected once, and approximately 0.29% sits in the top ten. This TCR was sampled from a newborn girl in good health. Specimen: cord blood.

The CDR3 protein is CASSFTGTSPSEQYF. The DNA for the CDR3 is TGTGCCAGCAGCTTCACCGGGACTAGTCCTAGCGAGCAGTACTTC. The gene calls are TRBV7-2 and TRBJ2-7; 8 bases are shared with TRBD2. Per germline, CDR1 SGHTA and CDR2 FQGNSA. The CDR3 consists of 15 residues. Germline trimming cut 3 bases from V and 6 bases from J; bases unmatched to any gene: 10. Full variable domain (remainder filled in from reference TRBV7-2 and TRBJ2-7): GAGVSQSPSNKVTEKGKDVELRCDPISGHTALYWYRQSLGQGLEFLIYFQGNSAPDKSGLPSDRFSAERTGGSVSTLTIQRTQQEDSAVYLCASSFTGTSPSEQYFGPGTRLTVT.